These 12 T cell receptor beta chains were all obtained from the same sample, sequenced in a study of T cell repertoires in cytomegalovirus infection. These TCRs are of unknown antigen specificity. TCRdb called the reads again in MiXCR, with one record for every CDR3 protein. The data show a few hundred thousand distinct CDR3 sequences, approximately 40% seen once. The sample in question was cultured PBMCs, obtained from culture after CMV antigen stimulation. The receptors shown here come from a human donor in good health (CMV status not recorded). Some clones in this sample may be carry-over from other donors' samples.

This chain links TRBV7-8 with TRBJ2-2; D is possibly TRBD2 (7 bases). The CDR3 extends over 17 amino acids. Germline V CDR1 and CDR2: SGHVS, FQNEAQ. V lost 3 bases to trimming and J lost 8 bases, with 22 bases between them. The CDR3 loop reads CASSFRRRGLPTGELFF. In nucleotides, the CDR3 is TGTGCCAGCAGCTTTAGACGGCGGGGGCTACCCACGGGGGAGCTGTTTTTT.

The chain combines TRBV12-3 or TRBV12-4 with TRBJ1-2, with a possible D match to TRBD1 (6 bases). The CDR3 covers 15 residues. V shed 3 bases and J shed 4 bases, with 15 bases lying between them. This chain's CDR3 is CASSFGGGVGYGYTF. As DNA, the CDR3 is TGTGCCAGCAGTTTCGGGGGCGGGGTGGGCTATGGCTACACCTTC.

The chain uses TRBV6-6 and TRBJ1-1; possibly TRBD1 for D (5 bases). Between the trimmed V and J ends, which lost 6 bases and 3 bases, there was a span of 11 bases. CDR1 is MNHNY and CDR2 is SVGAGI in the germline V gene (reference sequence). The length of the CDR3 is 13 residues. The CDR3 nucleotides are TGTGCCAGCAGGAGCTGGGGGGACACTGAAGCTTTCTTT. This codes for CASRSWGDTEAFF.

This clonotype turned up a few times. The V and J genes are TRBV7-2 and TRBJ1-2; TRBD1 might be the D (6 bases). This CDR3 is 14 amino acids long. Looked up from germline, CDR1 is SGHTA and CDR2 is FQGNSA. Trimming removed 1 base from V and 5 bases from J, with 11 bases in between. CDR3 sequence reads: CASSLGGTTYGYTF. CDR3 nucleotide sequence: TGTGCCAGCAGCTTAGGCGGGACAACGTATGGCTACACCTTC.

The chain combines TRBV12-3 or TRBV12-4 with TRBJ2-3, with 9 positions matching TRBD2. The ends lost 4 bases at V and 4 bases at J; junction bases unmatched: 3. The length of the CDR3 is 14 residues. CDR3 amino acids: CASSSSGVADTQYF. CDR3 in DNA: TGTGCCAGCAGTTCTAGCGGGGTGGCAGATACGCAGTATTTT.

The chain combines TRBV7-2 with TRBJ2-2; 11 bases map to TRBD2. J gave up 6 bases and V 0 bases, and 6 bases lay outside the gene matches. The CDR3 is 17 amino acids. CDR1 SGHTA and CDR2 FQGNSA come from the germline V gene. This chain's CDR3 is CASSLAELAGAAGELFF. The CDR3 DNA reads TGTGCCAGCAGCTTAGCGGAACTAGCGGGAGCGGCCGGGGAGCTGTTTTTT.

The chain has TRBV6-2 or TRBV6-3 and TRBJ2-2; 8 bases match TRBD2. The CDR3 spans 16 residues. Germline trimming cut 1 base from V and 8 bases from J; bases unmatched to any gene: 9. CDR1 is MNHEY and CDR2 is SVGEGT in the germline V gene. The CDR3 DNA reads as TGTGCCAGCAGTTACTGGTCGGGGGGGCCCGGAGGGGAGCTGTTTTTT. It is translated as CASSYWSGGPGGELFF.

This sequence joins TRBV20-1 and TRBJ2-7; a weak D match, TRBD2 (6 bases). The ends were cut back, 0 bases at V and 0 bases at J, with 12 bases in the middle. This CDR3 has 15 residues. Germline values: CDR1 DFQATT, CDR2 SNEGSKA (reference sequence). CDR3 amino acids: CSAREASASSYEQYF. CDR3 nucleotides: TGCAGTGCTAGAGAGGCTAGCGCGAGCTCCTACGAGCAGTACTTC.

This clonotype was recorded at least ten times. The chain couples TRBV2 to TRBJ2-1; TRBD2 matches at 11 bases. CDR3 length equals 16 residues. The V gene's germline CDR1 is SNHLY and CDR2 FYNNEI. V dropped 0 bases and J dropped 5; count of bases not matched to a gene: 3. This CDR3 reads CASSEAELAGDNEQFF. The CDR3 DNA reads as TGTGCCAGCAGTGAAGCAGAACTAGCGGGAGACAATGAGCAGTTCTTC.

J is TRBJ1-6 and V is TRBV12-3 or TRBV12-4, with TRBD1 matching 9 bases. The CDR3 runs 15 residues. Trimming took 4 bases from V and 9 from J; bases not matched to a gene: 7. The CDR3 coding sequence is TGTGCCAGCAGTTCCGGGACAGGGTGGGCTTCACCCCTCCACTTT. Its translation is CASSSGTGWASPLHF.

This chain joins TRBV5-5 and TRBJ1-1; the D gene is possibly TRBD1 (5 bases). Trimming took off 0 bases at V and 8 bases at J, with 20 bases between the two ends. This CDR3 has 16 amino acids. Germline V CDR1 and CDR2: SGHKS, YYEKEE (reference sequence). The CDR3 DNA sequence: TGTGCCAGCAGCTTGGGGACAAACCCCATGTTCGGCGAAGCTTTCTTT. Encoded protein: CASSLGTNPMFGEAFF.

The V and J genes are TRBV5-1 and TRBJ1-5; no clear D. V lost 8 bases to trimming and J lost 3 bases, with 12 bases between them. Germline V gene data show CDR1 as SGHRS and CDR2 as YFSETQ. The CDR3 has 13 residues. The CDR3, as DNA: TGCGCCAGTAGACCGGGCCTCAATCAGCCCCAGCATTTT. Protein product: CASRPGLNQPQHF.